The 15 T cell receptor beta chains below all came from one sample that was sequenced in a study of spatial heterogeneity in lung cancer. These TCRs are of unknown antigen specificity. Documented time point: sample taken at primary tumor resection. Whole-study results and caveats: One measure, the expanded intratumoral alpha and beta TCR count, tracked tumor mutation counts.

TCRdb re-called the 5' RACE reads with MiXCR, one entry per CDR3 protein. In the table there are more than 10,000 distinct CDR3 sequences, 4.5% to 6.5% of which are singletons. This specimen was lung tumor tissue, taken at surgery. These receptors were collected from a male donor with early-stage non-small cell lung cancer.

This clonotype has at least ten counts. V usage is TRBV14 and J usage is TRBJ2-3; D not resolved. From germline, CDR1 is SGHDN and CDR2 FVKESK. The V gene lost 5 bases and the J gene lost 2 bases, with 8 bases spanning the gap. The CDR3 consists of 13 residues. The CDR3 DNA reads TGTGCCAGCAGCTGGGGATCCACAGATACGCAGTATTTT. This codes for CASSWGSTDTQYF.

This clonotype was counted at least ten times. This chain links TRBV29-1 with TRBJ2-3, with TRBD1 matching 9 bases. The CDR3 spans 15 residues. J gave up 3 bases and V 4 bases, and 8 bases lay outside the gene matches. In germline, CDR1 is SQVTM, CDR2 ANQGSEA. The CDR3 DNA sequence: TGCAGCGTTGGGATTAACAGGGGGCAGACAGATACGCAGTATTTT. Its translation is CSVGINRGQTDTQYF.

In this sample, this clonotype turned up many times. The CDR3 DNA is TGCAGTGCTAGCCCCGCTAGCGGGACCAATGAGCAGTTCTTC. It codes for CSASPASGTNEQFF. The genes are TRBV20-1 and TRBJ2-1; 9 bases fit TRBD2. The CDR3 length is 14 residues. The ends lost 3 bases at V and 6 bases at J; junction bases unmatched: 6. The V gene's germline CDR1 is DFQATT and CDR2 SNEGSKA (reference sequence).

This clonotype has ten or more counts. This rearrangement joins TRBV29-1 to TRBJ2-7; 9 nucleotides match TRBD1. J lost 6 bases, V lost 6 bases, and 3 bases had no gene match. The CDR3 has 11 residues. Germline values: CDR1 SQVTM, CDR2 ANQGSEA. The DNA of the CDR3 is TGCAGCGTGGGACAGGGTGGCGAGCAGTACGTC. Its translation is CSVGQGGEQYV.

This clonotype was found many times. The chain is built from TRBV29-1 and TRBJ1-1; D is ambiguous. CDR1 and CDR2 from the germline V gene are SQVTM and ANQGSEA. Trimming took off 3 bases at V and 5 bases at J, with 16 bases between the two ends. The CDR3 is made up of 14 amino acids. CDR3 in amino acids: CSVDKGSSGTEAFF. The CDR3 bases are TGCAGCGTTGATAAAGGGAGCAGTGGGACTGAAGCTTTCTTT.

This clonotype was recorded many times. This chain uses TRBV20-1 with TRBJ1-2, with 8 bases identical to TRBD1. Per the germline V gene, CDR1 is DFQATT and CDR2 is SNEGSKA (reference sequence). Germline trimming cut 0 bases from V and 8 bases from J; bases unmatched to any gene: 5. The CDR3 is 13 amino acids. CDR3 nucleotide sequence: TGCAGTGCTAGAGATCCGACAGGGGAAGGCTACACCTTC. It yields the protein CSARDPTGEGYTF.

This clonotype is medium-sized within its sample. The J gene is TRBJ2-5, the V gene TRBV27; TRBD1 is a possible D gene (6 bases). The CDR3 is 14 amino acids. Looked up from germline, CDR1 is MNHEY and CDR2 is SMNVEV (reference sequence). With 0 bases removed from V and 7 bases from J, the gap between germline ends came to 12 bases. CDR3 residues: CASSLSTGWGTQYF. CDR3 in DNA: TGTGCCAGCAGTTTATCGACAGGTTGGGGGACCCAGTACTTC.

At least ten counts were recorded for this clonotype. The genes are TRBV5-5 and TRBJ1-4; D remains unclear. Germline CDR1 SGHKS, CDR2 YYEKEE (reference sequence). This CDR3 has 12 amino acids. V dropped 4 bases and J dropped 7 bases, with 8 bases sitting between them. DNA of the CDR3: TGTGCCAGCAGCCTACACATTGAAAAACTGTTTTTT. Residues: CASSLHIEKLFF.

This clonotype was observed many times. CDR3 in amino acids: CASSVTRGETEAFF. The DNA of the CDR3 is TGTGCCAGCAGTGTTACCCGTGGGGAGACTGAAGCTTTCTTT. This chain uses TRBV6-1 with TRBJ1-1, with unresolved D. The germline gives CDR1 MNHNS, CDR2 SASEGT. This CDR3 region has 14 residues. V lost 4 bases and J 5 bases, leaving 14 bases between the germline ends.

This clonotype was seen many times. The CDR3 reads CATLRLAGVQNEQFF. The DNA of the CDR3 is TGTGCTACCCTTCGTTTAGCGGGAGTTCAAAATGAGCAGTTCTTC. The rearrangement joins TRBV2 to TRBJ2-1; 9 bases map to TRBD2. CDR3 length: 15 amino acids. Germline V lookup: CDR1 SNHLY, CDR2 FYNNEI.

This clonotype showed up many times. V usage is TRBV10-3 and J usage is TRBJ2-7, with D tentatively TRBD2 (5 bases). This CDR3 spans 12 amino acids. Trimming took off 2 bases at V and 3 bases at J, with 5 bases between the two ends. Germline lookup yields CDR1 ENHRY and CDR2 SYGVKD. CDR3 coding DNA: TGTGCCATCAGTGAGGAGGGCTACGAGCAGTACGTC. Protein sequence: CAISEEGYEQYV.

This clonotype was found many times. V usage is TRBV4-3 and J usage is TRBJ2-6, with TRBD2 matching 8 bases. V shed 4 bases, J shed 3 bases, and the junction held 14 bases outside the gene matches. The germline V gene has CDR1 LGHNA and CDR2 YSLEER. This CDR3 is 19 amino acids long. CDR3 in amino acids: CASSLVGGAGVGGANVLTF. DNA for the CDR3: TGCGCCAGCAGCCTCGTCGGAGGAGCGGGAGTAGGTGGGGCCAACGTCCTGACTTTC.

This clonotype was observed many times. V gene TRBV7-6 combines with J gene TRBJ2-5, with D possibly being TRBD2 (6 bases). CDR1 is SGHVS, CDR2 FNYEAQ, per germline. The V and J ends lost 6 bases and 5 bases respectively, with 13 bases between them. CDR3 length: 13 residues. The CDR3 nucleotides read TGTGCCAGCAGTCAGGGTCGGGGGGAGACCCAGTACTTC. Protein sequence: CASSQGRGETQYF. The full variable domain, in which reference TRBV7-6 and TRBJ2-5 provide the parts outside the CDR3, is GAGVSQSPRYKVTKRGQDVALRCDPISGHVSLYWYRQALGQGPEFLTYFNYEAQQDKSGLPNDRFSAERPEGSISTLTIQRTEQRDSAMYRCASSQGRGETQYFGPGTRLLVL.

There are many counts of this clonotype. The genes are TRBV7-9 and TRBJ1-1, with D perhaps matching TRBD1 (5 bases). Trimming pared 3 bases from V and 8 bases from J, leaving 7 bases between. The CDR3 contains 11 residues. Germline V gene sequence: CDR1 SEHNR, CDR2 FQNEAQ (reference sequence). The CDR3 coding sequence is TGTGCCAGCAGCTTCGGGGGAGAAGCTTTCTTT. Residues: CASSFGGEAFF.

This clonotype was recorded many times. This chain links TRBV27 with TRBJ1-4, with D perhaps TRBD1 (5 bases). The length of the CDR3 is 16 residues. V was trimmed by 4 bases and J by 5 bases, leaving 17 bases between them. The germline gives CDR1 MNHEY, CDR2 SMNVEV (reference sequence). Here the CDR3 DNA reads TGTGCCAGCAGTTCCCTACAGTCGGGGCGAAATGAAAAACTGTTTTTT. Its protein product is CASSSLQSGRNEKLFF.